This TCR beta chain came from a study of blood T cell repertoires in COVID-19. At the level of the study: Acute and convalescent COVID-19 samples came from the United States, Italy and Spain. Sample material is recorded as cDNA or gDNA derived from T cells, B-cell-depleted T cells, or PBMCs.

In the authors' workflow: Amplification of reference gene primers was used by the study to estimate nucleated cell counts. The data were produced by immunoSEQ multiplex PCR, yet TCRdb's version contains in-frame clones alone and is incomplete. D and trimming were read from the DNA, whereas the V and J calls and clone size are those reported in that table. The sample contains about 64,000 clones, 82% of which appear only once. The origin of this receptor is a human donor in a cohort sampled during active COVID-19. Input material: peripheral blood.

CDR3 residues: CASSLDTRVSEAFF. The DNA for the CDR3 is TGCGCCAGCAGTCTAGACACCAGGGTCTCTGAAGCTTTCTTT. The chain carries TRBV23-1 and TRBJ1-1, with a weak D call TRBD1 (5 bases). TRBV23-1 belongs to the ORF category, with a function that is uncertain. The V end was cut by 4 bases, the J end by 6 bases, with 15 bases between. The CDR3 totals 14 residues.